What follows are 2 T cell receptor beta chains derived from one specimen sequenced in a study of T-cell memory formation after mild COVID-19. TCRdb passed the 5' RACE reads through MiXCR, listing each CDR3 protein once. The profile shows roughly 130,000 distinct CDR3 sequences, more than 15% of them singletons. The sample was PBMCs or a T cell subset sorted from them (not recorded which). The origin of the receptors is an adult woman who had mild COVID-19 (a few samples of this study predate the infection). Cell type and time point are not known.

This clonotype was seen only once. The rearrangement links TRBV7-9 to TRBJ2-2; 10 bases fit TRBD2. V dropped 5 bases and J dropped 4; count of bases not matched to a gene: 10. The CDR3 has 17 residues. Germline loops: CDR1 SEHNR, CDR2 FQNEAQ (reference sequence). CDR3 amino acids: CASSPSGLALSTGELFF. The DNA of the CDR3 is TGTGCCAGCAGCCCATCGGGACTAGCGTTAAGCACCGGGGAGCTGTTTTTT.

The chain links TRBV18 to TRBJ2-1; TRBD2 matches 12 bases. This CDR3 has 19 amino acids. The germline CDR1 and CDR2 sequences are KGHSH and LQKENI. Losses at the gene ends were 6 bases for V and 0 bases for J; bases not matched to a gene: 12. The CDR3 protein is CASSPGTSGWMSSYNEQFF. The DNA for the CDR3 is TGTGCCAGCTCCCCCGGGACTAGCGGGTGGATGAGCTCCTACAATGAGCAGTTCTTC.